The next 10 T cell receptor beta chains were all read from a single sample in a study of T cell changes during pregnancy in multiple sclerosis. Generated by immunoSEQ multiplex PCR, the TCRdb table keeps only in-frame clones and is missing some. Here the sample spans around 35,000 clones, under 95% being singletons. Sequenced here: CD4+ T cells from peripheral blood mononuclear cells, sampled after pregnancy. The receptors originated from a female donor with multiple sclerosis, enrolled in a pregnancy study.

This chain joins TRBV18 and TRBJ2-3; TRBD2 aligns across 9 bases. CDR1 is KGHSH and CDR2 is LQKENI in the germline V gene. This CDR3 comprises 15 residues. Trimming took 6 bases from V and 4 from J; bases not matched to a gene: 8. Here the CDR3 reads CASSPGLAPSDTQYF. DNA of the CDR3: TGTGCCAGCTCCCCGGGACTAGCCCCGTCAGATACGCAGTATTTT. The entire variable domain, with the rest obtained from reference TRBV18 and TRBJ2-3, is as follows: NAGVMQNPRHLVRRRGQEARLRCSPMKGHSHVYWYRQLPEEGLKFMVYLQKENIIDESGMPKERFSAEFPKEGPSILRIQQVVRGDSAAYFCASSPGLAPSDTQYFGPGTRLTVL.

This clone was picked up one time. The gene calls are TRBV6-6 and TRBJ2-5, with D maybe TRBD2 (6 bases). This CDR3 is 14 amino acids long. V lost 8 bases and J lost 6, with 19 bases in between. Germline assignment: CDR1 MNHNY and CDR2 SVGAGI (reference sequence). In DNA, the CDR3 is TGTGCCAGCGGGCTGGGGCAGGGAGGAAAGACCCAGTACTTC. It encodes CASGLGQGGKTQYF.

The CDR3 loop is CASSVGLAMNTGELFF. In DNA, the CDR3 is TGTGCCAGCAGCGTAGGGCTAGCGATGAACACCGGGGAGCTGTTTTTT. This sequence joins TRBV9 and TRBJ2-2; D is perhaps TRBD2 (6 bases). The V gene's germline CDR1 is SGDLS and CDR2 YYNGEE. Trimming took 0 bases from V and 1 from J, leaving 10 bases between them. The CDR3 totals 16 residues.

V usage is TRBV7-2 and J usage is TRBJ2-7, with a tentative D call TRBD2 (6 bases). Germline V gene lookup returns CDR1 SGHTA and CDR2 FQGNSA. V lost 1 base and J 3 bases, leaving 16 bases between the germline ends. The length of the CDR3 is 16 residues. CDR3 DNA sequence: TGTGCCAGCAGCTTAGGGAGGAGGGGTGGAGGCTACGAGCAGTACTTC. This sequence encodes CASSLGRRGGGYEQYF.

V is TRBV7-3 and J is TRBJ2-7; 7 bases match TRBD1. Germline CDR1 SGHTA, CDR2 FQGTGA. V lost 0 bases to trimming and J lost 3 bases; unmatched junction nucleotides: 2. The length of the CDR3 is 14 residues. The CDR3 sequence is CASSLTRDSYEQYF. DNA of the CDR3: TGTGCCAGCAGCTTAACTAGGGACAGCTACGAGCAGTACTTC.

A single count supports this clone. The chain carries TRBV19 and TRBJ2-6, with 12 bases fitting TRBD1. V was clipped by 6 bases and J by 2 bases; unmatched bases: 8. The CDR3 runs to 18 residues. Per germline, CDR1 LNHDA and CDR2 SQIVND (reference sequence). CDR3 sequence (DNA): TGTGCCAGTAGCCCTCTGGGACAGGGGGCTCCTGGGGCCAACGTCCTGACTTTC. Its protein is CASSPLGQGAPGANVLTF.

V and J are TRBV6-6 and TRBJ1-4; 8 bases align to TRBD1. The V gene's germline CDR1 is MNHNY and CDR2 SVGAGI (reference sequence). J lost 7 bases, V lost 6 bases, and 7 bases had no gene match. The CDR3 covers 14 residues. The DNA of the CDR3 is TGTGCCAGCAGGCGACAGGGGATGGGTGAAAAACTGTTTTTT. It translates to CASRRQGMGEKLFF.

V usage is TRBV18 and J usage is TRBJ2-7; 12 bases match TRBD1. The CDR3 sequence is 17 residues long. V trimming: 3 bases; J trimming: 5 bases; junction bases outside the gene matches: 11. Germline lookup yields CDR1 KGHSH and CDR2 LQKENI. The CDR3 sequence: CASSPLGQGASGHEQYF. The CDR3 region has the DNA TGTGCCAGCTCACCTTTGGGACAGGGGGCATCCGGACACGAGCAGTACTTC. Drawing the rest from reference TRBV18 and TRBJ2-7, the complete variable domain is NAGVMQNPRHLVRRRGQEARLRCSPMKGHSHVYWYRQLPEEGLKFMVYLQKENIIDESGMPKERFSAEFPKEGPSILRIQQVVRGDSAAYFCASSPLGQGASGHEQYFGPGTRLTVT.

This chain uses TRBV19 with TRBJ1-4; 8 nucleotides agree with TRBD1. V dropped 7 bases and J dropped 8; count of bases not matched to a gene: 9. CDR3 length: 14 amino acids. Germline V gene sequence: CDR1 LNHDA, CDR2 SQIVND (reference sequence). CDR3 in DNA: TGTGCCAGTACCCCCGGACAGGGAAGAGAAAAACTGTTTTTT. It translates to CASTPGQGREKLFF.

The J gene is TRBJ2-3, the V gene TRBV19; 7 nucleotides line up with TRBD1. Germline V gene lookup returns CDR1 LNHDA and CDR2 SQIVND (reference sequence). The CDR3 totals 14 residues. J lost 2 bases, V lost 5 bases, and 4 bases had no gene match. The CDR3 bases are TGTGCCAGTAGTCTCGGGACAGACACAGATACGCAGTATTTT. Protein: CASSLGTDTDTQYF.